The sequence of this T cell receptor (beta chain) was determined in a study of human T cells and chemical hapten exposure. The overall study: Variation in per-sample TCR yields came mainly from small pooled library volume differences. Study-level findings and limits: DPC sensitization did not alter TCRs above 1 in 1000 frequency.

For the library, individual cDNA molecules each received unique molecular identifiers. TCRdb re-analysed the 5' RACE reads in MiXCR, keeping a single row per CDR3 protein. This sample carries about 140,000 distinct CDR3 sequences, 3.5% to 5% of them seen once, and the ten largest clones take around 1.4%. This clonotype has only a few counts. The antigen is undetermined. V shed 7 bases, J shed 2 bases, and the junction held 16 bases outside the gene matches. In germline, CDR1 is MNHNY, CDR2 SVGAGI (reference sequence). The CDR3 is made up of 18 amino acids. Total RNA was isolated from unfractionated whole blood.

The chain has TRBV6-6 and TRBJ2-3; 9 nucleotides line up with TRBD1. The origin of this receptor is a female donor in good health. CDR3 sequence reads: CASTDTIGTGMDTDTQYF. Written as DNA, the CDR3 is TGTGCCAGCACCGACACGATAGGGACAGGGATGGACACAGATACGCAGTATTTT.